Each of the 15 T cell receptor beta chains below was sequenced from the same sample in a study of response to subunit inactivated influenza vaccine. TCRdb redid the calling of the RT-PCR reads with MiXCR, one entry per CDR3 protein. The sample includes fewer than 600,000 distinct CDR3 sequences, 6.5% to 8% of them seen just once. The material sequenced was PBMCs from blood, taken less than 25 months after vaccination. The receptors stem from a man aged 50-75 years who received an inactivated influenza vaccine.

The sample holds a few counts of this clonotype. The V and J genes are TRBV10-3 and TRBJ1-4, with unresolved D. From germline, CDR1 is ENHRY and CDR2 SYGVKD. The CDR3 runs to 13 residues. V was shortened by 10 bases and J by 7 bases, with 16 bases between the two germline ends. The CDR3 DNA reads TGTGCCACCAAGGAGGGCGCGGTTGAAAAACTGTTTTTT. Translated, it gives CATKEGAVEKLFF.

This clonotype was seen more than once but under ten times. This chain joins TRBV27 and TRBJ2-7; weak D call: TRBD2 (6 bases). The germline V gene has CDR1 MNHEY and CDR2 SMNVEV (reference sequence). The CDR3 is made up of 15 amino acids. V gave up 4 bases and J gave up 2 bases, with 15 bases separating them. CDR3 sequence: CASSWGLGVTYEQYF. As DNA, the CDR3 is TGTGCCAGCAGTTGGGGACTCGGAGTCACCTACGAGCAGTACTTC.

This clonotype occurred many times. The CDR3 protein is CATSRDGEETQYF. The DNA of the CDR3 is TGTGCCACCAGCAGAGATGGGGAAGAGACCCAGTACTTC. V gene TRBV15 combines with J gene TRBJ2-5; no clear D. Germline loops: CDR1 LNHNV, CDR2 YYDKDF (reference sequence). This CDR3 region has 13 residues. The V end lost 0 bases, the J end lost 3 bases, and 5 bases lay between the germline ends.

Comments on this clonotype: A clone one base away is much larger, so this may be a read error. The J gene is TRBJ2-1, the V gene TRBV20-1; TRBD2 aligns across 13 bases. The CDR3 length is 15 residues. The germline CDR1 and CDR2 sequences are DFQATT and SNEGSKA (reference sequence). CDR3 residues: CCAHLGLAGYNEQFF. In DNA, the CDR3 is TGCTGTGCGCACCTGGGACTAGCGGGGTACAATGAGCAGTTCTTC.

This clonotype has only a few counts. J is TRBJ1-1 and V is TRBV7-9, with 9 bases fitting TRBD1. Germline assignment: CDR1 SEHNR and CDR2 FQNEAQ (reference sequence). Unmatched junction bases numbered 14, after V lost 5 bases and J lost 4 bases. The CDR3 length is 17 residues. As DNA, the CDR3 is TGTGCCAGCAGCCGACCCAAGCTGACAGGGGGAGGCACTGAAGCTTTCTTT. Encoded protein: CASSRPKLTGGGTEAFF.

The J gene is TRBJ2-5, the V gene TRBV7-2; D unclear. Trimming removed 4 bases from V and 3 bases from J, with 9 bases in between. Germline V gene lookup returns CDR1 SGHTA and CDR2 FQGNSA. The CDR3 has 13 amino acids. The CDR3 loop reads CASSSTPKETQYF. The CDR3 DNA sequence: TGTGCCAGCAGCTCCACCCCTAAAGAGACCCAGTACTTC.

This clonotype was seen repeatedly, ten times or more. V usage is TRBV29-1 and J usage is TRBJ2-3; weak D call: TRBD1 (6 bases). The CDR3 consists of 17 residues. Per the germline V gene, CDR1 is SQVTM and CDR2 is ANQGSEA. V shed 2 bases and J shed 2 bases, with 20 bases lying between them. DNA for the CDR3: TGCAGCGTTGAAAACCCCGGGACAATCATTAACACAGATACGCAGTATTTT. As protein: CSVENPGTIINTDTQYF.

This clonotype has only a few counts. The V call is TRBV30, the J call TRBJ1-4, with D tentatively TRBD1 (5 bases). In germline, CDR1 is GTSNPN, CDR2 SVGIG (reference sequence). V dropped 2 bases and J dropped 8 bases, with 9 bases sitting between them. This CDR3 contains 12 residues. DNA for the CDR3: TGTGCCTGGAGTTTCTGGGGGGAAAAACTGTTTTTT. As protein: CAWSFWGEKLFF.

This clonotype was counted only a few times. V gene TRBV6-5 combines with J gene TRBJ2-7, with D hard to call. Germline V gives CDR1 MNHEY, CDR2 SVGAGI. The V and J ends lost 4 bases and 2 bases respectively, with 9 bases between them. This CDR3 is 13 amino acids long. CDR3 coding DNA: TGTGCCAGCAGTTTAGATCAGACCTACGAGCAGTACTTC. Its translation is CASSLDQTYEQYF.

The rearrangement joins TRBV2 to TRBJ1-5; 7 bases are shared with TRBD1. This CDR3 is 14 amino acids long. The V and J ends lost 4 bases and 4 bases, in that order; junction bases with no gene match: 4. Per germline, CDR1 SNHLY and CDR2 FYNNEI. The CDR3 DNA follows: TGTGCCAGCAGTGGGGACAGCCTAAATCAGCCCCAGCATTTT. Its protein product is CASSGDSLNQPQHF.

This clonotype turned up a few times. The V and J genes are TRBV20-1 and TRBJ2-5; D possibly corresponds to TRBD1 (6 bases). The germline V gene has CDR1 DFQATT and CDR2 SNEGSKA (reference sequence). The CDR3 covers 14 residues. Trimming stripped 7 bases from V and 4 bases from J, with 19 bases between. This chain's CDR3 is CSVEGVGMGETQYF. As DNA, the CDR3 is TGCAGTGTTGAGGGGGTCGGGATGGGAGAGACCCAGTACTTC.

Written as DNA, the CDR3 is TGCGCCAGCAGCCGTGGGACTAGCGGGGCCTACGAGCAGTACTTC. This gives the protein CASSRGTSGAYEQYF. The chain has TRBV5-1 and TRBJ2-7, with 13 nucleotides matching TRBD2. Unmatched junction bases numbered 3, after V lost 4 bases and J lost 2 bases. The CDR3 runs to 15 residues. Germline CDR1 and CDR2: SGHRS and YFSETQ.

This clonotype was observed a handful of times. The chain has TRBV2 and TRBJ2-7, with 10 positions matching TRBD1. The CDR3 is 14 residues long. CDR1 SNHLY and CDR2 FYNNEI come from the germline V gene. The junction had 6 bases not matched to a gene; V was cut back by 8 bases and J by 2 bases. CDR3 amino acids: CASAKGQGPYEQYF. In nucleotides, the CDR3 is TGTGCCAGCGCTAAGGGACAGGGGCCCTACGAGCAGTACTTC.

V is TRBV12-3 or TRBV12-4 and J is TRBJ2-5, with 14 bases lining up with TRBD2. Germline trimming cut 3 bases from V and 6 bases from J; bases unmatched to any gene: 15. CDR3 size: 19 residues. The CDR3 spells CASSFQEDTGTSGGQTQYF. In nucleotides, the CDR3 is TGTGCCAGCAGTTTCCAAGAGGATACCGGGACTAGCGGGGGTCAGACCCAGTACTTC.

The chain joins TRBV4-2 to TRBJ1-2, with 9 nucleotides matching TRBD1. Germline V gene lookup returns CDR1 LGHNA and CDR2 YNFKEQ. There are 15 residues in the CDR3. The junction had 8 bases not matched to a gene; V was cut back by 1 base and J by 8 bases. This CDR3 is CASSQALGTGRGYTF. The CDR3 region has the DNA TGTGCCAGCAGCCAAGCCTTGGGGACAGGGAGAGGCTACACCTTC.